This TCR beta chain was sequenced during a study of STAT5B mutations in CD4+ large granular lymphocyte leukemia. Some clones are missing from TCRdb's copy, which holds only in-frame ones; the method was immunoSEQ multiplex PCR. Here the sample spans some 30,000 clones, under 85% being singletons. The CDR3 extends over 15 amino acids. Germline lookup yields CDR1 SGHTA and CDR2 FQGNSA. The ends lost 5 bases at V and 4 bases at J; junction bases unmatched: 9. The TCR was taken from a human donor in good health. Sequenced sample: CD4+ T cells from blood buffy coats. V and J are TRBV7-2 and TRBJ2-3; 7 bases are shared with TRBD2. CDR3 protein: CASSVAGAFADTQYF. The CDR3 bases are TGTGCCAGCAGCGTCGCGGGAGCATTTGCAGATACGCAGTATTTT.